This T cell receptor (beta chain) came from a study of T cells in Graves' hyperthyroidism and ophthalmopathy (dated by TCRdb to the late 2010s). Regarding the complete study: Peripheral blood was sampled at the time of initial diagnosis, prior to any treatment. Prospective prediction of ophthalmopathy was tested in an independent validation cohort of about 19 hyperthyroidism patients and 15 to 17 patients who later progressed to ophthalmopathy. To identify TCR V-J signatures that set the groups apart, the researchers used a discovery cohort of about a hundred patients, made up of around 40 with Graves' ophthalmopathy and about 60 with stable Graves' hyperthyroidism. Following sampling, methimazole starting at 30 mg daily was given to hyperthyroidism patients, and high-dose intravenous methylprednisolone was given to ophthalmopathy patients. According to the paper, TCR Vbeta CDR3 sequencing was carried out on over 130 peripheral blood samples, which came from more than 40 ophthalmopathy, approximately 78 hyperthyroidism and 17 progressor patients. The 100 discovery patients were randomly divided into training and test sets at a 7:3 ratio. The study also compared thyroid tissue and blood T-cell repertoires from several Graves' hyperthyroidism patients. Broader findings and caveats from the paper: Most expanded thyroid clonotypes (frequency above 0.001) were also detected in blood, a finding suggesting that blood repertoires may reflect thyroid immune responses. Sample size was not statistically predetermined, and investigators were not blinded to group allocation. In validation, the model predicted progression to ophthalmopathy a median of approximately 6.3 months before onset, with roughly 70% sensitivity and 72.22% specificity. A 13 V-J signature model separated ophthalmopathy from stable hyperthyroidism, with over 85% sensitivity and about 81% specificity in cross-validation and 80%/75% in testing.

TCR beta CDR3 regions were amplified from RNA transcripts. For the first round of RT-PCR on the TCR CDR3, the HTBI primer set was used together with the Qiagen OneStep RT-PCR kit. A second multiplex PCR round built the libraries, followed by size selection and purification. Paired-end sequencing of the libraries was performed with 100 bp reads on an Illumina HiSeq2000. Per the original workflow: Raw data were processed with SOAPnuke, discarding reads with adapters, uncalled bases, mean Phred below 15, or no exact constant-primer or identifier match. COPE v1.2.5 was used to merge high-quality paired reads, and clonotypes were defined as unique nucleotide sequences. Clonotypes were aligned to IMGT TRBV, TRBD and TRBJ reference segments using MiTCR v1.1. Analysis was restricted to V-J combinations with a frequency above 0.0001, which covered roughly 99% of repertoires. The TCS score was defined as F50 (clonal expansion) divided by E x V (chaos), with BLOSUM62-based TCRdist calculated between CDR3 peptides within each V-J. Welch's t-statistics and random forest reduced around 550 V-J features to roughly 13, which were used in a naive Bayes classifier (R e1071). TCRdb cleaned the public reads at Q25 with fastp, built clones with MiXCR and kept in-frame beta chains. A single entry per CDR3 protein holds the most common genes and DNA from its merged rows. The V and J calls and clone size are TCRdb's, not the authors'. For this sample the table gives hundreds of thousands of distinct CDR3 sequences, of which 16% were detected only once. Roughly 3% of the sample rests with the top ten.

Moderately to severely active disease, a Clinical Activity Score of at least 3, a NOSPECS grade of at least 4, and a duration under 3 months were present in ophthalmopathy patients. The study excluded patients with uncontrolled infections, other autoimmune diseases, pregnancy or lactation. Clinical symptoms, serum thyroxine and TRAb, thyroid ultrasound, and orbital computed tomography formed the basis for the diagnoses. Ficoll-Paque density gradient centrifugation was used to isolate PBMCs from around 9.1 ml of fresh peripheral blood. Total RNA was extracted using Trizol reagent, and RNA quality was assessed on an Agilent 2100 Bioanalyzer. The CDR3 runs 13 residues from the cysteine to the phenylalanine. Only the CDR3 DNA stays, 39 bases, in frame from base 1. Germline trimming amounts to 4 bases on V and 15 bases on J, with 13 as the count of junction bases outside the gene matches. CDR1 DFQATT and CDR2 SNEGSKA are derived from the germline V gene (reference sequence).

Concerning this clonotype: Its antigen remains unidentified. Base qualities are not provided; no much larger clone lies one nucleotide away.

The TCR comes from a woman between 40 and 55 years old with Graves' ophthalmopathy. Material for sequencing was blood. The chain is encoded by TRBV20-1 joined to TRBJ2-1; TRBD2 matches 9 bases in the middle. At the DNA level, the sequence is TGCAGTGCTAAGGTTGAGGAGGATAGCGGGGGGTTCTTC. It encodes CSAKVEEDSGGFF.